What follows are 21 T cell receptor beta chains derived from one specimen sequenced in a study of blood T cell repertoires in COVID-19. Here immunoSEQ multiplex PCR was the method, and the copy in TCRdb shows in-frame clones only, minus some. The repertoire holds 150,000 to 200,000 clones, with roughly 89% as singletons. The source material was peripheral blood. The receptors were gathered from a man between 40 and 49 years old with acute or convalescent COVID-19.

This clone was counted once. The chain links TRBV18 to TRBJ2-1; D is unresolved. Germline-derived CDR1 and CDR2 are KGHSH and LQKENI. This CDR3 region has 14 residues. V lost 2 bases to trimming and J lost 3 bases, with 8 bases between them. CDR3 DNA sequence: TGTGCCAGCTCACCAAAACAGAGCTACAATGAGCAGTTCTTC. Its protein product is CASSPKQSYNEQFF.

The V and J genes are TRBV6-1 and TRBJ1-5; unclear D gene. The V gene's germline CDR1 is MNHNS and CDR2 SASEGT. V was cut by 3 bases and J by 3 bases, with 12 bases left in between. The CDR3 length is 15 residues. This chain's CDR3 is CASSEPSGDNQPQHF. The CDR3 DNA follows: TGTGCCAGCAGTGAGCCCTCAGGCGACAATCAGCCCCAGCATTTT.

The gene calls are TRBV4-3 and TRBJ2-3; D is unresolved. V was pared by 3 bases and J by 2 bases, with 9 bases between. The CDR3 has 14 residues. The V gene's germline CDR1 is LGHNA and CDR2 YSLEER. This chain's CDR3 is CASSQGLATDTQYF. For the CDR3, the DNA is TGCGCCAGCAGCCAGGGCCTGGCCACAGATACGCAGTATTTT.

The chain is built from TRBV28 and TRBJ1-5; 7 positions match TRBD1. The CDR3 length is 18 residues. Losses at the gene ends were 2 bases for V and 0 bases for J; bases not matched to a gene: 10. Germline V gene data show CDR1 as MDHEN and CDR2 as SYDVKM. CDR3 protein: CASSLTGEATYSNQPQHF. CDR3 nucleotides: TGTGCCAGCAGTTTAACAGGGGAGGCGACATATAGCAATCAGCCCCAGCATTTT. The full variable domain, with the rest looked up from reference TRBV28 and TRBJ1-5, is DVKVTQSSRYLVKRTGEKVFLECVQDMDHENMFWYRQDPGLGLRLIYFSYDVKMKEKGDIPEGYSVSREKKERFSLILESASTNQTSMYLCASSLTGEATYSNQPQHFGDGTRLSIL.

In DNA, the CDR3 is TGCGCCAGCAGACCGGGACAGGGGGCAGATACGCAGTATTTT. Its translation is CASRPGQGADTQYF. This chain joins TRBV5-1 and TRBJ2-3, with 11 bases matching TRBD1. Trimming at V came to 5 bases and at J to 4 bases, leaving 3 bases not matched to a gene. There are 14 residues in the CDR3. Germline V lookup: CDR1 SGHRS, CDR2 YFSETQ.

The chain combines TRBV10-3 with TRBJ2-1; 13 nucleotides match TRBD2. J lost 0 bases, V lost 5 bases, and 10 bases had no gene match. CDR3 length: 19 amino acids. Per the germline V gene, CDR1 is ENHRY and CDR2 is SYGVKD. CDR3 coding DNA: TGTGCCATCAGTTCTCGGACTAGCGGGGGCCATAGCTCCTACAATGAGCAGTTCTTC. Translation gives CAISSRTSGGHSSYNEQFF.

V usage is TRBV7-9 and J usage is TRBJ1-2; 8 bases map to TRBD1. From germline, CDR1 is SEHNR and CDR2 FQNEAQ (reference sequence). J gave up 7 bases and V 7 bases, and 5 bases lay outside the gene matches. This CDR3 spans 12 amino acids. The CDR3 sequence is CASTSGGFGYTF. For the CDR3, the DNA is TGTGCCAGCACCTCAGGGGGCTTTGGCTACACCTTC.

The rearrangement joins TRBV27 to TRBJ1-2; 11 bases map to TRBD1. The V and J ends lost 3 bases and 1 base, in that order; junction bases with no gene match: 1. This CDR3 comprises 15 residues. Germline CDR1 reads MNHEY; CDR2 reads SMNVEV (reference sequence). Written as DNA, the CDR3 is TGTGCCAGCAGTTTTGGGACAGGGGGTAACTATGGCTACACCTTC. Amino acids: CASSFGTGGNYGYTF.

This rearrangement joins TRBV24-1 to TRBJ2-1, with 14 positions matching TRBD2. Looked up from germline, CDR1 is KGHDR and CDR2 is SFDVKD. V lost 5 bases to trimming and J lost 2 bases; unmatched junction nucleotides: 7. The length of the CDR3 is 18 residues. CDR3 sequence reads: CATSARTSGGTTYNEQFF. CDR3 DNA: TGTGCCACCAGTGCGAGGACTAGCGGGGGGACAACCTACAATGAGCAGTTCTTC.

This sequence joins TRBV7-2 and TRBJ1-2; the match to TRBD1 covers 9 bases. Germline V gives CDR1 SGHTA, CDR2 FQGNSA. V trimming: 6 bases; J trimming: 8 bases; junction bases outside the gene matches: 16. The CDR3 length is 16 residues. CDR3 nucleotides: TGTGCCAGCAGTTTACAAACAGGGGGCGCATCACAAGGCTACACCTTC. Translation: CASSLQTGGASQGYTF.

The CDR3 reads CASSLSWQNNEKLFF. The CDR3 bases are TGTGCCAGCAGTTTATCGTGGCAGAATAATGAAAAACTGTTTTTT. V is TRBV27 and J is TRBJ1-4; unclear D gene. CDR3 length: 15 residues. Between the trimmed V and J ends, which lost 0 bases and 4 bases, there was a span of 9 bases. CDR1 and CDR2 (germline): MNHEY, SMNVEV (reference sequence).

V and J are TRBV18 and TRBJ1-2, with D possibly being TRBD1 (6 bases). The V end lost 1 base, the J end lost 4 bases, and 10 bases lay between the germline ends. Looked up from germline, CDR1 is KGHSH and CDR2 is LQKENI. This CDR3 is built from 14 residues. CDR3 protein: CASSPQDSPYGYTF. As DNA, the CDR3 is TGTGCCAGCTCACCACAGGACAGTCCCTATGGCTACACCTTC.

The rearrangement uses TRBV15 and TRBJ1-3; no clear D. The CDR3 totals 13 residues. CDR1 is LNHNV, CDR2 YYDKDF, per germline (reference sequence). V was cut by 8 bases and J by 9 bases, with 17 bases left in between. The CDR3 loop reads CATGVRGQGTIYF. CDR3 DNA sequence: TGTGCCACCGGAGTGCGAGGGCAAGGCACCATATATTTT.

This chain uses TRBV9 with TRBJ2-4; TRBD2 matches 11 bases. The CDR3 has 14 residues. After removal of 0 bases from V and 9 bases from J, the junction contained 2 bases not matched to a gene. Germline CDR1 reads SGDLS; CDR2 reads YYNGEE. In nucleotides, the CDR3 is TGTGCCAGCAGCGTAGAGGGGACTAGCGGCATTCAGTACTTC. It encodes CASSVEGTSGIQYF. The full variable domain, in which reference TRBV9 and TRBJ2-4 provide the parts outside the CDR3, is DSGVTQTPKHLITATGQRVTLRCSPRSGDLSVYWYQQSLDQGLQFLIQYYNGEERAKGNILERFSAQQFPDLHSELNLSSLELGDSALYFCASSVEGTSGIQYFGAGTRLSVL.

The V and J genes are TRBV28 and TRBJ1-6; TRBD1 aligns across 8 bases. With 3 bases clipped from V and 18 bases from J, the junction kept 7 bases outside the gene matches. The CDR3 runs to 12 residues. Germline CDR1 reads MDHEN; CDR2 reads SYDVKM. The CDR3 protein is CASSFERQGAHF. The CDR3 DNA sequence: TGTGCCAGCAGTTTCGAACGTCAGGGGGCCCACTTT.

The chain couples TRBV27 to TRBJ2-5; D is unclear. Trimming shortened V by 3 bases and J by 5 bases, and 13 bases separated the two germline ends. This CDR3 has 14 amino acids. From germline, CDR1 is MNHEY and CDR2 SMNVEV (reference sequence). This CDR3 reads CASSLMGDSETQYF. The CDR3 nucleotides are TGTGCCAGCAGTTTGATGGGCGATTCGGAGACCCAGTACTTC.

The gene calls are TRBV9 and TRBJ2-3, with 10 nucleotides matching TRBD1. The trim removed 5 bases at V and 3 bases at J, leaving 3 bases unmatched. Germline values: CDR1 SGDLS, CDR2 YYNGEE. This CDR3 spans 14 amino acids. Here the CDR3 reads CASSRTGGTDTQYF. The DNA of the CDR3 is TGTGCCAGCAGTAGGACAGGGGGGACAGATACGCAGTATTTT.

V and J are TRBV19 and TRBJ2-3, with D perhaps matching TRBD1 (6 bases). With 7 bases removed from V and 2 bases from J, the gap between germline ends came to 16 bases. CDR3 length: 15 amino acids. Germline V gene lookup returns CDR1 LNHDA and CDR2 SQIVND (reference sequence). Here the CDR3 reads CASTRQALNTDTQYF. DNA of the CDR3: TGTGCCAGTACCCGACAGGCCCTGAACACAGATACGCAGTATTTT.

This clone was detected a few times. The chain uses TRBV27 and TRBJ2-5; a possible D gene is TRBD2 (6 bases). Trimming took off 6 bases at V and 5 bases at J, with 13 bases between the two ends. This CDR3 contains 13 residues. Looked up from germline, CDR1 is MNHEY and CDR2 is SMNVEV (reference sequence). The CDR3 sequence is CASSFFRGETQYF. For the CDR3, the DNA is TGTGCCAGCAGCTTCTTTCGGGGGGAGACCCAGTACTTC.

The CDR3 DNA sequence: TGTGCCAGCAGCTTAGGCAGGGTGGATGGCTACACCTTC. It yields the protein CASSLGRVDGYTF. This chain uses TRBV11-3 with TRBJ1-2; the D gene is possibly TRBD1 (5 bases). The germline V and J ends were trimmed by 1 base and 6 bases, with 9 bases remaining between them. This CDR3 spans 13 amino acids. Germline V gene sequence: CDR1 SGHNT, CDR2 YENEEA.

The J gene is TRBJ1-2, the V gene TRBV6-5; a possible D gene is TRBD1 (6 bases). The CDR3 covers 14 residues. Germline V gives CDR1 MNHEY, CDR2 SVGAGI. Trimming stripped 7 bases from V and 5 bases from J, with 17 bases between. CDR3 residues: CASTPAGDLYGYTF. CDR3 bases: TGTGCCAGCACCCCGGCAGGGGATTTATATGGCTACACCTTC.